These 18 T cell receptor beta chains were sequenced from one sample in a study of T-cell memory formation after mild COVID-19. One entry per CDR3 protein results from TCRdb running MiXCR on the 5' RACE reads. This sample has approximately 350,000 distinct CDR3 sequences, with 13% to 15% found just once. Sequencing used PBMCs or a T cell subset sorted from them (not recorded which). The receptors stem from a man aged 18 to 30 who had mild COVID-19 (a few samples of this study predate the infection). Cell type and time point are not known.

CDR3 sequence (DNA): TGTGCCAGCAGTTACACGAGCTCCTATAATTCACCCCTCCACTTT. This encodes CASSYTSSYNSPLHF. This rearrangement joins TRBV6-5 to TRBJ1-6; no definite D call. The CDR3 covers 15 residues. Germline V gives CDR1 MNHEY, CDR2 SVGAGI. V was clipped by 2 bases and J by 0 bases, with 5 bases between them.

The chain carries TRBV28 and TRBJ2-7, with D possibly TRBD1 on 6 matching bases. CDR3 size: 15 residues. In germline, CDR1 is MDHEN, CDR2 SYDVKM. V lost 6 bases, J lost 2 bases, and 17 bases lay in between. The CDR3 coding sequence is TGTGCCAGCAGCTACGGACCCCAGGGGACCTACGAGCAGTACGTC. Its translation is CASSYGPQGTYEQYV.

The chain couples TRBV5-1 to TRBJ1-1, with D perhaps TRBD1 (5 bases). CDR1 SGHRS and CDR2 YFSETQ come from the germline V gene. The CDR3 length is 17 residues. Trimming took 0 bases from V and 5 from J, leaving 20 bases between them. The CDR3 DNA is TGCGCCAGCAGCTTGGCGTTTCGGGTCCAGGGCGGAACTGAAGCTTTCTTT. Translating gives CASSLAFRVQGGTEAFF.

Note on this clonotype: This may stem from a read error, because a much larger clone lies one nucleotide away. J is TRBJ2-3 and V is TRBV7-3; D is undetermined. The CDR3 has 13 amino acids. Per germline, CDR1 SGHTA and CDR2 FQGTGA. V dropped 2 bases and J dropped 2 bases, with 5 bases sitting between them. The chain's CDR3 is CASSLQVTDTQYF. CDR3 sequence (DNA): TGTGCCAGCAGCTTACAGGTCACAGATACGCAGTATTTT.

The V call is TRBV7-2, the J call TRBJ1-4, with D unresolved. The CDR3 runs 18 residues. Germline V gives CDR1 SGHTA, CDR2 FQGNSA. The V end lost 5 bases, the J end lost 2 bases, and 21 bases lay between the germline ends. The CDR3 protein is CASSPNRGSWSTNEKLFF. The CDR3 nucleotides read TGTGCCAGCAGCCCTAACCGTGGCTCCTGGTCCACTAATGAAAAACTGTTTTTT.

This clonotype has at least ten counts. The J gene is TRBJ2-4, the V gene TRBV20-1; D not certain. V shed 0 bases and J shed 0 bases, with 12 bases lying between them. The CDR3 sequence is 16 residues long. The germline gives CDR1 DFQATT, CDR2 SNEGSKA (reference sequence). CDR3: CSARDPMSLAKNIQYF. The CDR3 coding sequence is TGCAGTGCTAGAGATCCCATGTCGCTAGCCAAAAACATTCAGTACTTC.

This clonotype came up many times. The chain employs TRBV12-3 or TRBV12-4 and TRBJ2-3; D unresolved. Deletions cut 4 bases from V and 6 bases from J, with 5 bases between. This CDR3 comprises 11 residues. The CDR3 protein is CASSYWDTQYF. The DNA of the CDR3 is TGTGCCAGCAGTTACTGGGATACGCAGTATTTT.

At least ten counts were recorded for this clonotype. CDR3: CASSLSANTEAFF. In DNA form, the CDR3 reads TGTGCCAGCAGCTTATCAGCGAACACTGAAGCTTTCTTT. The chain links TRBV7-3 to TRBJ1-1; unclear D gene. CDR3 size: 13 residues. V was trimmed by 2 bases and J by 1 base, leaving 5 bases between them. Germline V CDR1 and CDR2: SGHTA, FQGTGA.

In this sample, this clonotype turned up a few times. This chain links TRBV4-1 with TRBJ2-7, with 7 bases that match TRBD1. After removal of 0 bases from V and 3 bases from J, the junction contained 8 bases not matched to a gene. Germline CDR1 is MGHRA and CDR2 is YSYEKL. CDR3 length: 16 amino acids. CDR3 sequence reads: CASSQEGGRAGYEQYF. CDR3 bases: TGCGCCAGCAGCCAAGAAGGGGGCCGGGCGGGCTACGAGCAGTACTTC.

The rearrangement uses TRBV12-3 or TRBV12-4 and TRBJ2-3, with TRBD1 as a possible D gene (5 bases). CDR3 length equals 14 residues. Deletions cut 6 bases from V and 4 bases from J, with 14 bases between. Here the CDR3 DNA reads TGTGCCAGCAGGACAGATCGGGCGGCAGATACGCAGTATTTT. Protein product: CASRTDRAADTQYF.

This clonotype was recorded a few times. V usage is TRBV23-1 and J usage is TRBJ2-2; D ambiguous. TRBV23-1 is sorted into the ORF group, with uncertain function. The CDR3 contains 15 residues. V lost 6 bases and J 4 bases, leaving 15 bases between the germline ends. CDR3 nucleotide sequence: TGCGCCAGCAGGACCAGACGGCCGGTCACCGGGGAGCTGTTTTTT. Protein: CASRTRRPVTGELFF.

The chain joins TRBV9 to TRBJ1-3; maybe TRBD1 (6 bases). The CDR3 runs 15 residues. The germline V and J ends were trimmed by 0 bases and 7 bases, with 14 bases remaining between them. CDR1 and CDR2 from the germline V gene are SGDLS and YYNGEE. The CDR3 nucleotides read TGTGCCAGCAGCGTAGGGGACACCGACCTGAACACCATATATTTT. It specifies CASSVGDTDLNTIYF. The whole variable domain, filled in from reference TRBV9 and TRBJ1-3, reads DSGVTQTPKHLITATGQRVTLRCSPRSGDLSVYWYQQSLDQGLQFLIQYYNGEERAKGNILERFSAQQFPDLHSELNLSSLELGDSALYFCASSVGDTDLNTIYFGEGSWLTVV.

This clonotype turned up a few times. The chain recombines TRBV20-1 with TRBJ1-1; D is ambiguous. Trimming pared 5 bases from V and 1 base from J, leaving 17 bases between. The CDR3 runs to 15 residues. Germline V CDR1 and CDR2: DFQATT, SNEGSKA (reference sequence). The CDR3, as DNA: TGCAGTGCTGCTATCCCCCTACATACGAACACTGAAGCTTTCTTT. As protein: CSAAIPLHTNTEAFF.

The V gene is TRBV6-2 or TRBV6-3, the J gene TRBJ1-5; perhaps TRBD1 as D (6 bases). The CDR3 extends over 14 amino acids. The germline V gene has CDR1 MNHEY and CDR2 SVGEGT. Trimming took off 7 bases at V and 9 bases at J, with 19 bases between the two ends. Here the CDR3 reads CASTRRGAGSPQHF. The CDR3 region has the DNA TGTGCCAGCACCCGGAGGGGGGCGGGTTCGCCCCAGCATTTT.

This clonotype was recorded at least ten times. The chain recombines TRBV6-5 with TRBJ1-4; no reliable D call. The CDR3 loop spans 13 amino acids. V lost 2 bases and J lost 6, with 7 bases in between. The V gene's germline CDR1 is MNHEY and CDR2 SVGAGI. CDR3 loop: CASSYGLHEKLFF. The DNA of the CDR3 is TGTGCCAGCAGTTACGGGCTCCATGAAAAACTGTTTTTT.

This clonotype was seen more than once but under ten times. Written as DNA, the CDR3 is TGCGCCAGCAGTGAGTCCCTAGCGGGGGGGCTGGATACGCAGTATTTT. Amino acids: CASSESLAGGLDTQYF. The genes are TRBV10-1 and TRBJ2-3; 12 positions match TRBD2. Germline CDR1 WNHNN, CDR2 SYGVQD (reference sequence). The J segment lost 6 bases and the V segment lost 0 bases, leaving 4 bases of the junction unmatched. The CDR3 length is 16 residues.

This clonotype was seen many times. CDR3 bases: TGCGCCAGCAGCCAAGGAAGCGGCGGCACCCTTTATGAGCAGTACTTC. It specifies CASSQGSGGTLYEQYF. The chain links TRBV4-3 to TRBJ2-7; TRBD2 is a possible D gene (5 bases). V was pared by 1 base and J by 7 bases, with 20 bases between. CDR3 length: 16 amino acids. Per the germline V gene, CDR1 is LGHNA and CDR2 is YSLEER.

This clonotype was counted between two and nine times. The rearrangement joins TRBV3-2 to TRBJ1-2. TRBV3-2 is termed a pseudogene. The CDR3 has 14 residues. The DNA for the CDR3 is TGTGCCAGCAGCCCTCGACCTAGTAACTATGGCTACACCTTC. Translated: CASSPRPSNYGYTF.